The next 2 T cell receptor beta chains were all read from a single sample in a study of CD8+CD57+ T cells in acquired aplastic anemia. Profiles of TCR beta VDJ and CDR3 were generated from a genomic DNA template. TCRdb re-called the reads through MiXCR, storing one row per CDR3 protein. The sample includes about 110,000 distinct CDR3 sequences, roughly 50% of them seen just once. Specimen: sorted CD4+, CD8+, or CD8+CD57+ T cells (not recorded which) from PBMCs. These receptors all come from a human donor in good health, serving as a control.

The rearrangement links TRBV10-3 to TRBJ2-7; D is tentatively TRBD1 or TRBD2 (5 bases each). This CDR3 has 13 amino acids. V was clipped by 1 base and J by 6 bases, with 10 bases between them. CDR1 is ENHRY and CDR2 is SYGVKD in the germline V gene. For the CDR3, the DNA is TGTGCCATCAGTGAGTGGGGCGAGGGCGAGCAGTACGTC. Protein: CAISEWGEGEQYV.

The J gene is TRBJ2-5, the V gene TRBV3-1, with a weak D call TRBD2 (5 bases). CDR3 length: 13 amino acids. V was shortened by 1 base and J by 9 bases, with 12 bases between the two germline ends. Germline assignment: CDR1 LGHDT and CDR2 YNNKEL (reference sequence). CDR3 bases: TGTGCCAGCAGCCAAGTCGCTAGCAAGGCCCAGTACTTC. Protein product: CASSQVASKAQYF.